This T cell receptor (beta chain) was profiled in a study of T cell responses to AZD1222 COVID-19 vaccine. The protocol was immunoSEQ multiplex PCR, while the TCRdb copy is restricted to in-frame clones and leaves out a portion. The data hold 50,000 to 75,000 clones, with over 70% observed a single time. Trimming cost V 5 bases and J 3 bases, with 11 bases left between them. Germline lookup yields CDR1 MNHEY and CDR2 SMNVEV (reference sequence). The CDR3 runs to 13 residues. The clonotype was recovered from an adult in good health. Specimen: peripheral blood, collected on day 0 of AZD1222 vaccination. V is TRBV27 and J is TRBJ2-7; D call uncertain. CDR3 amino acids: CASSPRLVYEQYF. In DNA, the CDR3 is TGTGCCAGCAGTCCGAGGTTAGTCTACGAGCAGTACTTC.